A selection of T cell receptor beta chains follows, all from one sample in a study of cytomegalovirus exposure and HLA in healthy donors. The assay was immunoSEQ multiplex PCR, and TCRdb's table has in-frame clones only and misses some. The table lists about 170,000 clones, roughly nine tenths of them singletons. Sequenced sample: PBMCs. The receptors originated from a woman in her twenties or thirties in good health and CMV-seronegative. CDR3s include the opening cysteine and the closing phenylalanine or tryptophan. A D gene is named only where the DNA matches it firmly. The size of a clone is reported for some rows only, either as once, few or many, or as a class for expanded clones.

V gene,clone size,J gene,D gene,CDR3 protein,CDR3 DNA
TRBV5-6,.,TRBJ1-4,.,CASSRDIRDEKLFF,TGTGCCAGCAGCCGAGACATTCGGGATGAAAAACTGTTTTTT
TRBV5-4,.,TRBJ2-5,.,CASRAGDMRETQYF,TGTGCCAGCAGGGCAGGGGATATGCGAGAGACCCAGTACTTC
TRBV6-6,.,TRBJ1-1,TRBD1,CASSPRTGGNAAFF,TGTGCCAGCAGTCCCCGGACAGGAGGCAATGCGGCTTTCTTT
TRBV19,.,TRBJ2-7,.,CASSTGRDYEQYF,TGTGCCAGTAGTACAGGACGGGACTACGAGCAGTACTTC
TRBV19,.,TRBJ2-1,.,CASSILDSALNNEQFF,TGTGCCAGTAGTATACTCGACTCGGCCCTTAACAATGAGCAGTTCTTC
TRBV6-1,.,TRBJ2-7,.,CASMKQGNLVYEQYF,TGTGCCAGTATGAAACAGGGAAATCTTGTCTACGAGCAGTACTTC
TRBV28,.,TRBJ1-2,TRBD1,CASSPLRGRSYGYTF,TGTGCCAGCAGCCCCCTAAGGGGGCGAAGCTATGGCTACACCTTC
TRBV19,.,TRBJ2-1,TRBD1,CASTRGPRTGEQFF,TGTGCCAGTACTAGGGGGCCGCGGACAGGTGAGCAGTTCTTC
TRBV4-2,once,TRBJ2-1,TRBD2,CASSLSGSSYNEQFF,TGTGCCAGCAGCCTGAGCGGGAGCTCCTACAATGAGCAGTTCTTC
TRBV7-3,.,TRBJ2-1,.,CASSLGSKNNEQFF,TGTGCCAGCAGCTTGGGCTCGAAAAACAATGAGCAGTTCTTC
TRBV7-9,once,TRBJ1-2,.,CASSLYKAGNRRNYGYTF,TGTGCCAGCAGCTTATATAAAGCTGGAAACAGGAGGAACTATGGCTACACCTTC
TRBV6-1,.,TRBJ2-1,TRBD2,CASSELAGGYNEQFF,TGTGCCAGCAGTGAATTAGCGGGAGGGTACAATGAGCAGTTCTTC
TRBV7-2,.,TRBJ1-1,.,CASSQQRGETTEAFF,TGTGCCAGCAGCCAACAGCGGGGGGAAACCACTGAAGCTTTCTTT
TRBV7-3,.,TRBJ1-2,TRBD1,CASSPDRGWGFVDF,TGTGCCAGCAGCCCCGACAGGGGATGGGGATTTGTGGACTTC
TRBV4-3,.,TRBJ1-2,.,CASSQEGVGYTF,TGCGCCAGCAGCCAAGAGGGGGTCGGCTACACCTTC
TRBV11-2,.,TRBJ1-5,TRBD1,CASSLGGWGPQHF,TGTGCCAGCAGCCTAGGGGGCTGGGGGCCCCAGCATTTT
TRBV19,.,TRBJ1-2,.,CASLREEDYGYTF,TGTGCCAGTCTAAGGGAAGAAGACTATGGCTACACCTTC
TRBV4-1,.,TRBJ1-1,TRBD1,CASSQTGGKDTEAFF,TGCGCCAGCAGCCAGACAGGGGGAAAAGACACTGAAGCTTTCTTT
TRBV7-2,few,TRBJ1-5,.,CASSSQQGGNQPQHF,TGTGCCAGCAGCTCCCAACAGGGAGGAAATCAGCCCCAGCATTTT
TRBV5-4,.,TRBJ2-1,.,CASSLDSSYNEQFF,TGTGCCAGCAGCTTGGACAGTTCCTACAATGAGCAGTTCTTC
TRBV27,.,TRBJ2-6,TRBD1,CASRRGPGANVLTF,TGTGCCAGCCGCAGGGGGCCTGGGGCCAACGTCCTGACTTTC
TRBV27,once,TRBJ1-5,TRBD1,CASRPGQGSNQPQHF,TGTGCCAGCAGACCGGGACAGGGTAGCAATCAGCCCCAGCATTTT
TRBV19,few,TRBJ1-5,TRBD1,CASGTGVWSNQPQHF,TGTGCCAGCGGGACAGGGGTTTGGAGCAATCAGCCCCAGCATTTT